Listed below are T cell receptor beta chains from one sample, sequenced in a study of human T cells and chemical hapten exposure. MiXCR, run by TCRdb on the RACE reads, gives a single entry per CDR3 protein. This table has about 84,000 distinct CDR3 sequences, approximately 10% appearing once. Sample: whole blood, taken in connection with sensitization to the hapten diphenylcyclopropenone (DPC). These TCRs come from a woman in her fifties or sixties with alopecia areata. Some clones in this sample may be carry-over from other donors' samples. The CDR3 runs from the conserved cysteine through the conserved F or W. D genes are given only for firm matches. Size is stated for part of the rows, as once, few or many counts, or as a class when the clone is expanded.

j_call	v_call	clone_size	d_call	cdr3_nt	cdr3_aa
TRBJ2-3	TRBV6-2/TRBV6-3	NA	NA	TGTGCCAGCAGTTACAAGAAGGGTGAAGGGAGGATCACAGATACGCAGTATTTT	CASSYKKGEGRITDTQYF
TRBJ2-7	TRBV3-1	many	TRBD2	TGTGCCAGCAGCCGGACTAGCGGGAGCTACGAGCAGTACTTC	CASSRTSGSYEQYF
TRBJ2-3	TRBV6-2/TRBV6-3	NA	TRBD2	TGTGCCAGCGGGTCTCTGAGCGGGGGGCCGAGGGGCACAGATACGCAGTATTTT	CASGSLSGGPRGTDTQYF
TRBJ2-1	TRBV2	few	NA	TGTGCCAGCAGTGTCCGAAGCGGGCGAAACTACAATGAGCAGTTCTTC	CASSVRSGRNYNEQFF
TRBJ2-3	TRBV7-2	NA	TRBD2	TGTGCCAGCGGCTTAGCCGGGCTAGCGGGAGGCACAGATACGCAGTATTTT	CASGLAGLAGGTDTQYF
TRBJ1-1	TRBV30	NA	NA	TGTGCCTGCCGAGCCGGGGGGTTCGTTTCGGACACTGAAGCTTTCTTT	CACRAGGFVSDTEAFF
TRBJ2-1	TRBV5-1	few	TRBD2	TGCGCCAGCAGCCGGACTAGCGGGATCTACAATGAGCAGTTCTTC	CASSRTSGIYNEQFF
TRBJ2-7	TRBV5-1	few	NA	TGCGCCAGCAGCACCCCTGGACAGAGCTCCTACGAGCAGTACTTC	CASSTPGQSSYEQYF
TRBJ2-7	TRBV20-1	many	NA	TGCAGTGCGATAGCGGCGCGGAGTGGATACGAGCAGTACTTC	CSAIAARSGYEQYF
TRBJ2-1	TRBV2	NA	TRBD1	TGTGCCAGCAGTGTCCGACAGGGCTCCTACAATGAGCAGTTCTTC	CASSVRQGSYNEQFF
TRBJ2-7	TRBV20-1	few	NA	TGCAGTGCAACTAGGTCCAGGGACCAGTTCGAGCAGTACTTC	CSATRSRDQFEQYF
TRBJ2-7	TRBV7-2	many	NA	TGTGCCAGCAGCGCTCAACCCCCTGGGGCCGTGTACGAGCAGTACTTC	CASSAQPPGAVYEQYF
TRBJ1-1	TRBV20-1	few	TRBD1	TGCGGTGCAACAAGGACAGGGGGTAACACTGAAGCTTTCTTT	CGATRTGGNTEAFF
TRBJ1-2	TRBV29-1	many	NA	TGCAGCGTTGAAGATCGCTCTAACTATGGCTACACCTTC	CSVEDRSNYGYTF
TRBJ2-7	TRBV6-2/TRBV6-3	many	NA	TGTGCCAGCACCAACGCCCACGAGCAGTACTTC	CASTNAHEQYF
TRBJ2-3	TRBV12-5	NA	TRBD2	TGTGCTAGTGGTCTAGCGGGAGGGCCGGCAGATACGCAGTATTTT	CASGLAGGPADTQYF
TRBJ1-5	TRBV18	many	NA	TGTGCCAGCTCCCCCAGACCACAGGATCAGCCCCAGCATTTT	CASSPRPQDQPQHF
TRBJ2-7	TRBV6-2/TRBV6-3	few	NA	TGTGCCAGCAGGGGACGGAGCTCCTACGAGCAGTACTTC	CASRGRSSYEQYF
TRBJ2-1	TRBV20-1	few	NA	TGCAGTGCTAGAGATCTGGGGAGCTCCTACAATGAGCAGTTCTTC	CSARDLGSSYNEQFF